Below, one T cell receptor beta chain is given with its context. This sample is part of a study of shared clonotypes between healthy human individuals. Here immunoSEQ multiplex PCR was the method, and the copy in TCRdb shows in-frame clones only, minus some. In the table there are about 2.1 million clones, 93% of which are singletons. The V and J ends lost 2 bases and 3 bases, in that order; junction bases with no gene match: 3. Germline-derived CDR1 and CDR2 are GTSNPN and SVGIG (reference sequence). The CDR3 runs 13 residues. Selected positively for CCR7 and CD45RO-negative, naive CD8 cells excluded terminally differentiated effector memory CD45RA+ cells.

The TCR sequence derives from a young man in good health. Some clones in this sample may be carry-over from other donors' samples. This sequence joins TRBV30 and TRBJ2-7; 8 nucleotides agree with TRBD2. The material sequenced was naive CD8+ T cells from PBMCs. CDR3 coding DNA: TGTGCCTGGAGTTCACTAGCGGTCTACGAGCAGTACTTC. Translating it yields CAWSSLAVYEQYF. The variable domain in full, with the rest retrieved from reference TRBV30 and TRBJ2-7, is SQTIHQWPATLVQPVGSPLSLECTVEGTSNPNLYWYRQAAGRGLQLLFYSVGIGQISSEVPQNLSASRPQDRQFILSSKKLLLSDSGFYLCAWSSLAVYEQYFGPGTRLTVT.